The 21 T cell receptor beta chains below were found in one sample sequenced in a study of T-cell memory formation after mild COVID-19. MiXCR was run by TCRdb on the 5' RACE reads, yielding one entry per CDR3 protein. The repertoire has about 200,000 distinct CDR3 sequences, over 7.5% of them found once; the top ten carry roughly 4%. Sequenced input: PBMCs or a T cell subset sorted from them (not recorded which). The receptors originated from a man between 18 and 29 years old who had mild COVID-19 (a few samples of this study predate the infection). Cell type and time point are not known.

This clonotype occurred a few times. The chain recombines TRBV18 with TRBJ2-3; 9 bases line up with TRBD2. This CDR3 spans 18 amino acids. V dropped 2 bases and J dropped 0; count of bases not matched to a gene: 9. Germline V lookup: CDR1 KGHSH, CDR2 LQKENI. The CDR3 DNA reads TGTGCCAGCTCACCAAATGCCGCGGCGGGGGGGAGCACAGATACGCAGTATTTT. Its protein is CASSPNAAAGGSTDTQYF.

This clonotype was found many times. The rearrangement links TRBV12-3 or TRBV12-4 to TRBJ2-1, with D possibly matching TRBD2 (6 bases). Trimming pared 2 bases from V and 1 base from J, leaving 12 bases between. The CDR3 contains 16 residues. The CDR3 nucleotides read TGTGCCAGCAGTTTAAGGGGCGGGGTATCCTACAATGAGCAGTTCTTC. Amino acid sequence: CASSLRGGVSYNEQFF.

In its sample, this clonotype was seen a few times. V usage is TRBV7-2 and J usage is TRBJ1-5; tentative D call: TRBD1 (6 bases). Germline V gene data show CDR1 as SGHTA and CDR2 as FQGNSA. This CDR3 contains 15 residues. V was shortened by 5 bases and J by 0 bases, with 11 bases between the two germline ends. DNA of the CDR3: TGTGCCAGCAGCCTCGGACAGACTAGCAATCAGCCCCAGCATTTT. Protein: CASSLGQTSNQPQHF.

This clonotype has at least ten counts. V is TRBV2 and J is TRBJ2-2; D is possibly TRBD1 (5 bases). This CDR3 contains 14 residues. V lost 8 bases and J lost 4, with 14 bases in between. CDR1 is SNHLY, CDR2 FYNNEI, per germline. The CDR3 reads CASLSSGLTGELFF. CDR3 nucleotide sequence: TGTGCCAGCTTGAGTTCAGGGCTCACCGGGGAGCTGTTTTTT.

This clonotype was observed a handful of times. The rearrangement links TRBV5-5 to TRBJ2-7, with TRBD1 as a possible D gene (5 bases). The germline gives CDR1 SGHKS, CDR2 YYEKEE (reference sequence). V gave up 2 bases and J gave up 5 bases, with 11 bases separating them. The CDR3 totals 13 residues. As DNA, the CDR3 is TGTGCCAGCAGCTTATCACTCAGGGACGAGCAGTACTTC. Residues: CASSLSLRDEQYF.

This chain joins TRBV2 and TRBJ2-3; D perhaps matches TRBD1 (5 bases). The CDR3 has 15 residues. Germline V lookup: CDR1 SNHLY, CDR2 FYNNEI. Trimming removed 8 bases at V and 0 bases at J, with 15 bases between. This CDR3 is CASRKTVSSTDTQYF. In DNA form, the CDR3 reads TGTGCCAGCCGTAAGACAGTTTCGAGCACAGATACGCAGTATTTT.

This clonotype has ten or more counts. This sequence joins TRBV27 and TRBJ2-3; D is uncertain. V dropped 3 bases and J dropped 0 bases, with 10 bases sitting between them. CDR3 size: 15 residues. The V gene's germline CDR1 is MNHEY and CDR2 SMNVEV (reference sequence). The CDR3 bases are TGTGCCAGCAGTTTCTACTTCTCTAGCACAGATACGCAGTATTTT. It is translated as CASSFYFSSTDTQYF.

The chain joins TRBV7-6 to TRBJ2-1; TRBD2 might be the D (6 bases). CDR3 length equals 18 residues. Per the germline V gene, CDR1 is SGHVS and CDR2 is FNYEAQ. The V end lost 3 bases, the J end lost 0 bases, and 18 bases lay between the germline ends. The CDR3 DNA reads as TGTGCCAGCAGCTTCGTTCTGGCGGGGCGGAGCTCCTACAATGAGCAGTTCTTC. Translating gives CASSFVLAGRSSYNEQFF.

The V and J genes are TRBV11-2 and TRBJ2-1; 10 positions match TRBD2. Germline assignment: CDR1 SGHAT and CDR2 FQNNGV. With V trimmed by 7 bases and J by 10 bases, 10 bases remained unmatched. The CDR3 is made up of 14 amino acids. The CDR3 sequence is CASTSTSGRREQFF. The DNA for the CDR3 is TGTGCCAGCACCTCGACTAGCGGGCGGAGGGAGCAGTTCTTC.

This clonotype was seen a handful of times. The CDR3 is CSARPRQGEQYF. The CDR3 coding sequence is TGCAGTGCTAGACCCAGACAGGGGGAGCAGTACTTC. V and J are TRBV20-1 and TRBJ2-7, with TRBD1 identical over 8 bases. CDR3 length: 12 amino acids. Germline CDR1 and CDR2: DFQATT and SNEGSKA (reference sequence). The V and J ends lost 2 bases and 7 bases, in that order; junction bases with no gene match: 4.

This clonotype was seen more than once but under ten times. The chain recombines TRBV2 with TRBJ2-7; D uncertain. Germline values: CDR1 SNHLY, CDR2 FYNNEI. V lost 1 base, J lost 12 bases, and 10 bases lay in between. The CDR3 runs 11 residues. CDR3 region: CASSEGILVYV. The CDR3 coding sequence is TGTGCCAGCAGTGAAGGAATACTGGTGTACGTC.

In its sample, this clonotype was seen many times. The J gene is TRBJ2-7, the V gene TRBV6-2 or TRBV6-3; either TRBD1 or TRBD2 may supply D (5 bases each). CDR1 and CDR2 (germline): MNHEY, SVGEGT. The CDR3 covers 12 residues. The V end was cut by 4 bases, the J end by 4 bases, with 8 bases between. In nucleotides, the CDR3 is TGTGCCAGCAGTTGGGACGGGTACGAGCAGTACGTC. Its protein product is CASSWDGYEQYV.

This clonotype was recorded many times. The CDR3 loop is CASSSIGYEQYF. CDR3 in DNA: TGTGCCAGCAGCTCCATCGGCTACGAGCAGTACTTC. V usage is TRBV7-2 and J usage is TRBJ2-7; D gene unclear. The germline V gene encodes CDR1 SGHTA and CDR2 FQGNSA. The CDR3 totals 12 residues. V gave up 4 bases and J gave up 3 bases, with 7 bases separating them.

This clonotype has a handful of counts. The chain couples TRBV5-1 to TRBJ1-3, with 8 bases lining up with TRBD1. The CDR3 is made up of 15 amino acids. Germline CDR1 is SGHRS and CDR2 is YFSETQ. V lost 3 bases and J lost 3; bases outside the gene matches: 5. CDR3 sequence reads: CASSSSDRGGNTIYF. In nucleotides, the CDR3 is TGCGCCAGCAGCTCGTCAGACAGGGGTGGAAACACCATATATTTT.

This clonotype was counted many times. The rearrangement joins TRBV20-1 to TRBJ2-3; the match to TRBD2 covers 8 bases. The CDR3 has 15 residues. The germline V gene has CDR1 DFQATT and CDR2 SNEGSKA (reference sequence). Germline trimming cut 0 bases from V and 6 bases from J; bases unmatched to any gene: 8. The CDR3 DNA follows: TGCAGTGCTAGAGATCGCCGGCGGGGGGAGGATACGCAGTATTTT. This gives the protein CSARDRRRGEDTQYF.

Remarks on this clonotype: One end of the junction varies from germline; a read error may be responsible. The chain combines TRBV19 with TRBJ2-7; D gene ambiguous. This CDR3 is 14 amino acids long. The germline V gene has CDR1 LNHDA and CDR2 SQIVND (reference sequence). CDR3: CDSRSQDGTYEQYF. CDR3 in DNA: TGTGACAGTAGAAGTCAGGACGGAACCTACGAGCAGTACTTC.

In this sample, this clonotype turned up a few times. This sequence joins TRBV4-3 and TRBJ1-5; no reliable D call. CDR1 LGHNA and CDR2 YSLEER come from the germline V gene. Trimming took 1 base from V and 7 from J, leaving 17 bases between them. The CDR3 is 16 residues long. CDR3 sequence (DNA): TGCGCCAGCAGCCAAGGGTTCAACGGTGTCGGGCAGCCCCAGCATTTT. It encodes CASSQGFNGVGQPQHF.

The chain uses TRBV7-2 and TRBJ1-2; no definite D call. Deletions cut 0 bases from V and 6 bases from J, with 8 bases between. CDR3 length: 13 residues. Germline-derived CDR1 and CDR2 are SGHTA and FQGNSA. The CDR3 spells CASSLATGDGYTF. The CDR3 DNA follows: TGTGCCAGCAGCTTAGCGACCGGGGATGGCTACACCTTC.

The gene calls are TRBV4-3 and TRBJ1-2; 7 bases align to TRBD1. V dropped 0 bases and J dropped 8; count of bases not matched to a gene: 9. CDR1 and CDR2 from the germline V gene are LGHNA and YSLEER. This CDR3 has 15 amino acids. CDR3 residues: CASSQDWDRMDGYTF. In nucleotides, the CDR3 is TGCGCCAGCAGCCAAGATTGGGACAGAATGGACGGCTACACCTTC.

In this sample, this clonotype turned up many times. J is TRBJ2-5 and V is TRBV5-1; 7 nucleotides line up with TRBD1. The trim removed 0 bases at V and 3 bases at J, leaving 2 bases unmatched. Germline V gives CDR1 SGHRS, CDR2 YFSETQ. This CDR3 is 14 amino acids long. CDR3 protein: CASSLGQGKETQYF. The CDR3 DNA reads as TGCGCCAGCAGCTTGGGACAGGGAAAAGAGACCCAGTACTTC.

The chain has TRBV27 and TRBJ2-7, with 7 nucleotides matching TRBD2. Trimming took 5 bases from V and 5 from J; bases not matched to a gene: 9. The CDR3 length is 14 residues. The V gene's germline CDR1 is MNHEY and CDR2 SMNVEV (reference sequence). The CDR3 loop is CASSGIGGSDEQYF. CDR3 sequence (DNA): TGTGCCAGCAGTGGGATCGGGGGGAGCGACGAGCAGTACTTC.